Listed below are T cell receptor beta chains from one sample, sequenced in a study of blood T cell repertoires in COVID-19. TCRdb keeps only in-frame clones here, not all; method: immunoSEQ multiplex PCR. Of under 200,000 clones listed, about four fifths are singletons. The sequencing sample was made of PBMCs or T cells enriched from blood (not recorded which). These receptors were taken from a woman aged 60 to 75 who had recovered from COVID-19. The CDR3 runs from the conserved cysteine through the conserved F or W. D genes are given only for firm matches. Clone size is stated in some rows and not others, as once, few, many or a class when expanded.

TRBV5-1	TRBJ2-5	-	once	TGCGCCAGCAGCTTGGTGGGGGGAGAGACCCAGTACTTC	CASSLVGGETQYF
TRBV5-8	TRBJ1-3	-	-	TGTGCCAGCAGCTATTCGGGTCTAGGAAACACCATATATTTT	CASSYSGLGNTIYF
TRBV5-1	TRBJ1-4	TRBD1	-	TGCGCCAGCAGCACCACAGGGGACAGGGGGGAAAAACTGTTTTTT	CASSTTGDRGEKLFF
TRBV5-1	TRBJ1-5	TRBD1	-	TGCGCCAGCAGTCGCGGGACAGAGGGTTATCAGCCCCAGCATTTT	CASSRGTEGYQPQHF
TRBV14	TRBJ2-7	-	-	TGTGCCAGCAGCCGATTCGACATTCACTACGAGCAGTACTTC	CASSRFDIHYEQYF
TRBV27	TRBJ1-5	-	-	TGTGCCAGCAGGACGGGTTATAACAGCAATCAGCCCCAGCATTTT	CASRTGYNSNQPQHF
TRBV3-1/TRBV3-2	TRBJ2-5	TRBD1	few	TGTGCCAGCAGCCAAGATTGGGGACAGGTTAGGGGAGAGACCCAGTACTTC	CASSQDWGQVRGETQYF
TRBV4-2	TRBJ2-7	-	-	TGTGCCAGCAGCCAAGATGAGGGTTCCTACGAGCAGTACTTC	CASSQDEGSYEQYF
TRBV6-5	TRBJ2-5	-	once	TGTGCCAGCAACGGCCCCGGGGGAGAGACCCAGTACTTC	CASNGPGGETQYF
TRBV4-1	TRBJ2-2	TRBD2	few	TGCGCCAGCAGCCAAGAAGTTACGGGGGGGCGTACCGGGGAGCTGTTTTTT	CASSQEVTGGRTGELFF
TRBV19	TRBJ1-1	TRBD1	few	TGTGCCAGTACTAAGGACAGGGATGGTCCTGAAGCTTTCTTT	CASTKDRDGPEAFF
TRBV5-1	TRBJ2-5	TRBD2	few	TGCGCCAGCAGCCGGACTAGCGGGGAGGCCCCTTTACGGTGGACCCAGTACTTC	CASSRTSGEAPLRWTQYF
TRBV12-3/TRBV12-4	TRBJ1-1	-	-	TGTGCCAGCGGGGGGGGTACTGAAGCTTTCTTT	CASGGGTEAFF
TRBV9	TRBJ1-6	TRBD1	-	TGTGCCAGCAGCGAACGACAGGGGGGGTCACCCCTCCACTTT	CASSERQGGSPLHF
TRBV6-4	TRBJ1-1	TRBD1	medium-sized	TGTGCCAGCTCACAGGGGGCTACAACTGAAGCTTTCTTT	CASSQGATTEAFF
TRBV6-5	TRBJ2-3	-	-	TGTGCCAGCAGTCCGACAAGACCAAGCACAGATACGCAGTATTTT	CASSPTRPSTDTQYF
TRBV6-5	TRBJ1-2	-	-	TGTGCCAGCAGTTACTCTGCGGGGAACTATGGCTACACCTTC	CASSYSAGNYGYTF
TRBV5-6	TRBJ1-1	-	-	TGTGCCAGCAGCTTGGCAGGGGTCAGTCCTGAAGCTTTCTTT	CASSLAGVSPEAFF
TRBV11-2	TRBJ1-1	-	few	TGTGCCAGCAGCTTACATATAGAGAACACTGAAGCTTTCTTT	CASSLHIENTEAFF
TRBV7-8	TRBJ2-7	TRBD1	-	TGTGCCAGCAGCCGAAAGGGACAGGGGCCCTACGAGCAGTACTTC	CASSRKGQGPYEQYF
TRBV18	TRBJ2-3	TRBD1	-	TGTGCCAGCTCACCGGGACAGGGGTTCACAGATACGCAGTATTTT	CASSPGQGFTDTQYF
TRBV15	TRBJ1-5	-	-	TGTGCCACCAGCAGAGAGGGAGTTCAGCCCCAGCATTTT	CATSREGVQPQHF
TRBV19	TRBJ2-5	TRBD2	-	TGTGCCAGTAGTATAGGAGGTAGCGGGGGGGCAGAGACCCAGTACTTC	CASSIGGSGGAETQYF
TRBV2	TRBJ1-2	TRBD1	-	TGTGCCAGCTGGGACCGGGACAGGTTCCTGGTGGGTGGCTACACCTTC	CASWDRDRFLVGGYTF
TRBV2	TRBJ1-2	-	-	TGTGCCAGCAGTCCTATTAGGAGGGACTATGGCTACACCTTC	CASSPIRRDYGYTF
TRBV30	TRBJ1-6	TRBD1	few	TGTGCCTGGAGCTCGACGAAACAGGGGACACCCCTCCACTTT	CAWSSTKQGTPLHF
TRBV5-4	TRBJ2-3	TRBD2	-	TGTGCCAGCTTCACTAGCGGGGGCACAGATACGCAGTATTTT	CASFTSGGTDTQYF
TRBV6-6	TRBJ2-7	TRBD1	once	TGTGCCAGCAGTTACCCAGGACAGGGGGCGATCGAGCAGTACTTC	CASSYPGQGAIEQYF
TRBV9	TRBJ2-6	TRBD1	-	TGTGCCAGCAGCGCCGGGACAGGGTCTGGGGCCAACGTCCTGACTTTC	CASSAGTGSGANVLTF
TRBV11-2	TRBJ2-1	-	-	TGTGCCAGCAGCTACGACATCTCCTACAATGAGCAGTTCTTC	CASSYDISYNEQFF
TRBV2	TRBJ2-3	TRBD2	-	TGTGCCAGCAGGTATAGCGGGGGTCTTGGAGATACGCAGTATTTT	CASRYSGGLGDTQYF
TRBV7-3	TRBJ1-3	-	few	TGTGCCAGCAGCCTGACAGGCGCGTCTGGAAACACCATATATTTT	CASSLTGASGNTIYF
TRBV9	TRBJ2-5	-	-	TGTGCCAGCAGCGTATATCCCCTCCAGGGCGGACAAGAGACCCAGTACTTC	CASSVYPLQGGQETQYF
TRBV5-1	TRBJ1-2	TRBD1	-	TGCGCCAGCAGCCCAGAGGCGGGACAGAATTCCTATGGCTACACCTTC	CASSPEAGQNSYGYTF
TRBV5-1	TRBJ2-3	-	-	TGCGCCAGCAGCGTGGGGGCTAACACAGATACGCAGTATTTT	CASSVGANTDTQYF